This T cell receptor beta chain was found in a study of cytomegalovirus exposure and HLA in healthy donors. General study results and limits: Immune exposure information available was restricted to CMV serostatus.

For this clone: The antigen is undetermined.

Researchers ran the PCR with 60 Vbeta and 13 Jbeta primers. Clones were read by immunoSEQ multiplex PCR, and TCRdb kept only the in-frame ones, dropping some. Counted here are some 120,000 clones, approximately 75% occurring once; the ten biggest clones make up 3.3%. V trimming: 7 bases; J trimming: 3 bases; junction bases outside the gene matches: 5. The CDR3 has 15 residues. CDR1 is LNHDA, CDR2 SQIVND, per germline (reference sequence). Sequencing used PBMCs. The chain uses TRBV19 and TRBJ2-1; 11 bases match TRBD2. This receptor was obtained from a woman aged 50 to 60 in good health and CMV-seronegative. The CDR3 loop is CASTRGLADYNEQFF. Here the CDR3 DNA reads TGTGCCAGTACCCGGGGACTAGCGGACTACAATGAGCAGTTCTTC.